The 13 T cell receptor beta chains in this list originate from one sample, sequenced in a study of T cells in women clearing cervical HPV infection. Using immunoSEQ multiplex PCR, the repertoire was profiled, and TCRdb retains in-frame clones only, with some absent. The data show fewer than 30,000 clones, and the top ten clones hold roughly a sixth. Sequences were obtained from blood buffy coat. These receptors all stem from a woman between 18 and 69 years old with a cervical HPV16 infection that either progressed to CIN3+ or cleared (not recorded which).

Remarks on this clone: Read coverage stops 3 residues before the CDR3 terminus; the germline J gene supplies the remainder. The chain couples TRBV7-9 to TRBJ2-4; D is possibly TRBD1 or TRBD2 (5 bases each). CDR3 length equals 12 residues. Germline loops: CDR1 SEHNR, CDR2 FQNEAQ (reference sequence). The CDR3 protein is CASSSQGEGQYF. The sequenced CDR3 bases are TGTGCCAGCAGCTCCCAGGGTGAGGGT.

As to this clone: The read halts 3 residues ahead of the CDR3 end, with the missing end drawn from the germline J gene. This chain uses TRBV6-1 with TRBJ1-2; D is undetermined. The CDR3 sequence is 13 residues long. The germline gives CDR1 MNHNS, CDR2 SASEGT. CDR3 DNA, as far as it was read: TGTGCCAGCGGTGTCGGCGGGGAGAAAGGC. As protein: CASGVGGEKG. The full CDR3 protein is CASGVGGEKGYTF.

A note on this clone: The read stops 3 residues short of the end of the CDR3; the missing end is completed from the germline J gene. The rearrangement uses TRBV5-1 and TRBJ2-7; D unresolved. V was cut by 1 base and J by 5 bases, with 4 bases left in between. This CDR3 comprises 11 residues. Germline loops: CDR1 SGHRS, CDR2 YFSETQ. CDR3 region: CASSLNNEQYF. The CDR3 bases that were read are TGCGCCAGCAGCTTGAACAACGAG.

As concerns this clone: The CDR3 goes on 3 residues after the read ends, and that part is filled in from the germline J gene. The V and J genes are TRBV2 and TRBJ2-1, with 9 bases aligning to TRBD2. The CDR3 length is 15 residues. The V gene end was trimmed by 2 bases and the J gene end by 4 bases; junction bases not matched to a gene: 3. CDR1 and CDR2 (germline): SNHLY, FYNNEI. This CDR3 reads CASSEPLAGYNEQFF. The part of the CDR3 DNA that was read is TGTGCCAGCAGTGAACCGCTAGCGGGGTACAATGAG.

As to this clone: Sequence at one end of the junction differs from germline and may be a read error. The CDR3 is cut off 3 residues early in the read; its end comes from the germline J gene. The chain couples TRBV4-2 to TRBJ2-3; D uncertain. CDR1 and CDR2 (germline): LGHNA, YNFKEQ. CDR3 size: 16 residues. This chain's CDR3 is CASSQDGGTSTDTQYF. CDR3 bases read: TGCGCCAGCAGCCAAGATGGCGGTACTAGCACAGATACG.

As for this clone: Compared with germline, one end of the junction differs, possibly owing to a read error. The CDR3 goes on 3 residues after the read ends, and that part is filled in from the germline J gene. This chain connects TRBV4-2 to TRBJ2-5, with TRBD2 matching 10 bases. The CDR3 contains 15 residues. From germline, CDR1 is LGHNA and CDR2 YNFKEQ. The CDR3 loop is CASSQDGASGGTQYF. The covered CDR3 bases are TGCGCCAGCAGCCAAGATGGGGCTAGCGGGGGGACC.

A word on this clone: The read finishes 3 residues shy of the CDR3 end, and the germline J gene is used to complete it. The chain employs TRBV7-6 and TRBJ1-2, with unresolved D. The CDR3 is made up of 16 amino acids. Germline assignment: CDR1 SGHVS and CDR2 FNYEAQ. The covered CDR3 bases are TGTGCCAGCAAGTGGGTAGCGGGAGTTGGCACAGATACC. Translating it yields CASKWVAGVGTDT. The whole CDR3 sequence reads CASKWVAGVGTDTYTF.

Notes on this clone: The CDR3 is cut off 3 residues early in the read; its end comes from the germline J gene. V and J are TRBV19 and TRBJ2-5, with TRBD2 identical over 10 bases. V dropped 4 bases and J dropped 3; count of bases not matched to a gene: 8. Germline V gene lookup returns CDR1 LNHDA and CDR2 SQIVND (reference sequence). The CDR3 runs 16 residues. This CDR3 is CASSKGLAGGKETQYF. CDR3 bases read: TGTGCCAGTAGTAAGGGGTTAGCGGGGGGTAAAGAGACC.

A note on this clone: Compared with germline, one end of the junction differs, possibly owing to a read error. The read finishes 3 residues shy of the CDR3 end, and the germline J gene is used to complete it. The chain uses TRBV4-2 and TRBJ1-4, with 7 bases identical to TRBD1. In germline, CDR1 is LGHNA, CDR2 YNFKEQ. The CDR3 consists of 16 residues. The CDR3 DNA, read in part, is TGCGCCAGCAGCCCGCAGATCCAGGGGGTCGGAGAAAAA. Its protein is CASSPQIQGVGEK. The whole CDR3 protein reads CASSPQIQGVGEKLFF.

Judged by frequency, this clone is medium-sized. The read finishes 3 residues shy of the CDR3 end, and the germline J gene is used to complete it. The genes are TRBV5-1 and TRBJ1-4, with D possibly TRBD1 on 5 matching bases. Germline CDR1 reads SGHRS; CDR2 reads YFSETQ. This CDR3 is 15 amino acids long. The ends were cut back, 0 bases at V and 10 bases at J, with 16 bases in the middle. The sequenced part of the CDR3 DNA is TGCGCCAGCAGCTTGGACGAGGGCCAGGGCGGAAAA. Translated: CASSLDEGQGGK. The CDR3 in its entirety is CASSLDEGQGGKLFF.

A word on this clone: The observed sequence ends 3 residues before the CDR3 terminus, with the missing tail filled in from the germline J gene. The chain uses TRBV29-1 and TRBJ2-3; 10 nucleotides line up with TRBD2. The CDR3 runs 14 residues. Germline CDR1 and CDR2: SQVTM and ANQGSEA. The covered CDR3 bases are TGCAGCGTACTCGGTTCTAGCGGGGGTGAGACG. Translated: CSVLGSSGGET. In full, the CDR3 is CSVLGSSGGETQYF.

Points on this clone: From the germline J gene comes the end of the CDR3, since the read stops 3 residues before it. This chain uses TRBV19 with TRBJ1-1; D is perhaps TRBD1 (6 bases). The CDR3 loop spans 14 amino acids. Germline V CDR1 and CDR2: LNHDA, SQIVND (reference sequence). Trimming removed 0 bases at V and 5 bases at J, with 10 bases between. This CDR3 is CASSIERGGTEAFF. CDR3 DNA (partial): TGTGCCAGTAGTATAGAAAGGGGGGGGACTGAA.

In the case of this clone: The missing CDR3 end, 3 residues past where the read stops, is filled in from the germline J gene. The chain links TRBV7-9 to TRBJ1-1, with 11 positions matching TRBD1. Per the germline V gene, CDR1 is SEHNR and CDR2 is FQNEAQ (reference sequence). This CDR3 region has 15 residues. The part of the CDR3 DNA that was read is TGTGCCAGCAGTCTTTCCGGGACAGGGGGTCGCGGG. Amino acid sequence: CASSLSGTGGRG. In full, the CDR3 reads CASSLSGTGGRGAFF.